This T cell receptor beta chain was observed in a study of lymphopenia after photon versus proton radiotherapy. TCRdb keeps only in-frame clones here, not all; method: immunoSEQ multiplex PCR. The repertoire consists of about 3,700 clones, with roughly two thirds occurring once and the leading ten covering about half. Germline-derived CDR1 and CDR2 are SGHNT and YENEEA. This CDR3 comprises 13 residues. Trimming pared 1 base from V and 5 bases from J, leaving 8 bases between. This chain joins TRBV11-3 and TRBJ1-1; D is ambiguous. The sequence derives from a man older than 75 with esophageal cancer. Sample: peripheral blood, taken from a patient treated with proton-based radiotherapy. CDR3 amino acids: CASSLGRETEAFF. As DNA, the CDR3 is TGTGCCAGCAGCTTAGGCCGGGAGACTGAAGCTTTCTTT.